This T cell receptor beta chain stems from a study of T cells in Graves' hyperthyroidism and ophthalmopathy (dated by TCRdb to between 2017 and 2020). In terms of the full investigation: Peripheral blood samples were taken at initial diagnosis, before any treatment was given. A discovery cohort of approximately 97 patients, roughly 43 with Graves' ophthalmopathy and 57 with stable Graves' hyperthyroidism, was used to find distinguishing TCR V-J signatures. Prospective prediction of ophthalmopathy was tested in an independent validation cohort of some 20 hyperthyroidism patients and 17 patients who later progressed to ophthalmopathy. The approximately 100 discovery patients were divided at random into training and test sets in a 7:3 ratio. The study also compared thyroid tissue and blood T-cell repertoires from five or six Graves' hyperthyroidism patients. After sampling, hyperthyroidism patients received methimazole starting at 30 mg daily, and ophthalmopathy patients received high-dose intravenous methylprednisolone. According to the paper, TCR Vbeta CDR3 sequencing was carried out on roughly 130 peripheral blood samples, which came from about 45 ophthalmopathy, 70 to 80 hyperthyroidism and approximately 17 progressor patients.

Graves' hyperthyroidism was defined as stable when no progression to ophthalmopathy occurred over 18 months of follow-up. Hyperthyroidism patients were newly diagnosed, with disease duration under 2 months, and aged 18 to 65 years. The study excluded patients with uncontrolled infections, other autoimmune diseases, pregnancy or lactation. Diagnoses were established on the basis of clinical symptoms, serum thyroxine and TRAb, thyroid ultrasound, and orbital computed tomography. Ficoll-Paque density gradient centrifugation was used to isolate PBMCs from around 9.1 ml of fresh peripheral blood. Total RNA was extracted using Trizol reagent, and RNA quality was assessed on an Agilent 2100 Bioanalyzer. The TCR beta CDR3 regions were amplified from RNA transcripts. For the first round of RT-PCR on the TCR CDR3, the HTBI primer set was used together with the Qiagen OneStep RT-PCR kit. A second multiplex PCR round built the libraries, followed by size selection and purification. The libraries were sequenced on an Illumina HiSeq2000 using paired-end 100 bp reads. Per the source publication's procedure: SOAPnuke was used to process the raw data, throwing out any read that contained adapters or uncalled bases, had a mean Phred below 15, or lacked an exact constant-primer or identifier match. COPE v1.2.5 was used to merge high-quality paired reads, and clonotypes were defined as unique nucleotide sequences. MiTCR v1.1 was used to align the clonotypes against IMGT TRBV, TRBD and TRBJ reference segments. The analysis included only V-J combinations with a frequency above 0.0001, which together covered more than 99% of the repertoires. The TCS score was defined as F50 (clonal expansion) divided by E x V (chaos), with BLOSUM62-based TCRdist calculated between CDR3 peptides within each V-J. Welch's t-statistics and random forest reduced roughly 540 V-J features to 13, which were used in a naive Bayes classifier (R e1071). In-frame beta chains were kept once TCRdb had trimmed the public reads at Q25 with fastp and called clones with MiXCR. CDR3 protein sequences are deduplicated, and each keeps its most common genes and DNA. V and J calls and clone size were set by TCRdb, not the authors. Across this sample there are approximately 330,000 distinct CDR3 sequences, with around 20% seen only once. Jointly, the top ten make up about 50% of the sample.

Study-wide findings and limitations: Ophthalmopathy was separated from stable hyperthyroidism by a 13 V-J signature model, with 85% to 90% sensitivity and approximately 84% specificity obtained in cross-validation and 80%/75% obtained in testing. Most expanded thyroid clonotypes (frequency above 0.001) were also detected in blood, suggesting blood repertoires may reflect thyroid immune responses. In validation, the model predicted progression to ophthalmopathy with 55% to 71% sensitivity and about 73% specificity, a median of around 6.6 months before onset. Sample size was not statistically predetermined, and investigators were not blinded to group allocation.

V sheds 7 bases and J sheds 0 bases, leaving 9 bases between their ends. CDR1 and CDR2 (MDHEN, SYDVKM) derive from the germline V gene. From cysteine to phenylalanine, the CDR3 is 13 amino acids long. Just CDR3 DNA is preserved here, 39 bases in frame from base 1. This clonotype was counted many times. Which antigen it targets is not known. No per-base quality is available; no much larger clone lies one base away. The TCR was taken from a woman in her fifties or sixties with Graves' hyperthyroidism. Sequenced input: blood. This chain is built from TRBV28 and TRBJ1-1; TRBD1 could be the D gene, as 5 bases match. The CDR3 protein sequence reads: CASTDSLNTEAFF. The DNA is as follows: TGTGCCAGCACCGACAGCTTGAACACTGAAGCTTTCTTT.